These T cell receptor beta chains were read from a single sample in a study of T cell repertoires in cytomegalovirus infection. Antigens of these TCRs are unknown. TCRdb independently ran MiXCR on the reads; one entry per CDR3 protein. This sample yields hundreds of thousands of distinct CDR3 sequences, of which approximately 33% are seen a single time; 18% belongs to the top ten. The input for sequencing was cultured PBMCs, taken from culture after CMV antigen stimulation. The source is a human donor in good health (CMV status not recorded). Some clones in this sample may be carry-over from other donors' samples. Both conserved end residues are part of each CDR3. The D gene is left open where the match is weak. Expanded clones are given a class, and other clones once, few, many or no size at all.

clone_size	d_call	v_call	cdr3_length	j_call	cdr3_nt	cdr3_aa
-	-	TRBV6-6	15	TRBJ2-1	TGTGCCAGCAGTTACTCGGAGCCCACCTACAATGAGCAGTTCTTC	CASSYSEPTYNEQFF
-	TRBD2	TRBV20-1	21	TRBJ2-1	TGCAGTGCTAGAGACCCACGAGGGACTAGCGGGCCGTCAAGCTCCTACAATGAGCAGTTCTTC	CSARDPRGTSGPSSSYNEQFF
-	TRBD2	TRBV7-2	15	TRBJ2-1	TGTGCCAGCAGCTTAGCTCTAGCGGGAGTCAATGAGCAGTTCTTC	CASSLALAGVNEQFF
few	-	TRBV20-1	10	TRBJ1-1	TGCAGTGGAGGGAGAACTGAAGCTTTCTTT	CSGGRTEAFF
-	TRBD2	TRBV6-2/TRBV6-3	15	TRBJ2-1	TGTGCCAGCAGCTCTGGGACTAGCGGGAGGTATGAGCAGTTCTTC	CASSSGTSGRYEQFF
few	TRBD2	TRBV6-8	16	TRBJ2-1	TGTGCCAGCAGCAAAGCCGGGACTAGCGGGGGAAATGAGCAGTTCTTC	CASSKAGTSGGNEQFF
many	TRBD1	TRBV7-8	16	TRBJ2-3	TGTGCCAGCAGCATCGGGACAGGGCCCCGAACAGATACGCAGTATTTT	CASSIGTGPRTDTQYF
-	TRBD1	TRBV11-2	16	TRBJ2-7	TGTGCCAGCAGCTCAAACAGGCGGGACAGGACCTACGAGCAGTACTTC	CASSSNRRDRTYEQYF
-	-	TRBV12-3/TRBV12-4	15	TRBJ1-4	TGTGCCAGCAGCTCCTTCGGGGGTTTGGGTGAAAAACTGTTTTTT	CASSSFGGLGEKLFF
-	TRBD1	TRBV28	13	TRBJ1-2	TGTGCCAGCCATAAAGACAGGGTATACGGCTACACCTTC	CASHKDRVYGYTF
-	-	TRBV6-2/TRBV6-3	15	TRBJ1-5	TGTGCCAGCAGTTACTCCGGAGGAGGGCGTCAGCCCCAGCATTTT	CASSYSGGGRQPQHF
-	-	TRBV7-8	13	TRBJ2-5	TGTGCCAGCAGCTTCAGGGGGGGGGACACCATTTACTTC	CASSFRGGDTIYF
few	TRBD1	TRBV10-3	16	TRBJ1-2	TGTGCCATCAGTGAGACCCGACAGGGGGCTAACTATGGCTACACCTTC	CAISETRQGANYGYTF
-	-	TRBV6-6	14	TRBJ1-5	TGTGCCAGCAGTTACCATAACACAAATCAGCCCCAGCATTTT	CASSYHNTNQPQHF
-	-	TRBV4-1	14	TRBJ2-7	TGCGCCAGCAGCCAAGGCCCTAGGACCTACGAGCAGTACTTC	CASSQGPRTYEQYF
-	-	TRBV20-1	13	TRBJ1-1	TGCAGTGCTTGGACTACAGGCGACACTGAAGCTTTCTTT	CSAWTTGDTEAFF
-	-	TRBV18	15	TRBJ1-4	TGTGCCAGCTCACCACTGTCCCAAGAGAGGGAAAAACTGTTTTTT	CASSPLSQEREKLFF
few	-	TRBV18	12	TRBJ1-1	TGTGCCAGCTCACCCAGTAATGATGAAGCTTTCTTT	CASSPSNDEAFF
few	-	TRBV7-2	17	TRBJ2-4	TGTGCCAGCAGCGAAGGAGGGGGCGGGGGAATGATAAACATTCAGTACTTC	CASSEGGGGGMINIQYF
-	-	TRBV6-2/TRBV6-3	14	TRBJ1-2	TGTGCCAGCAGTTATGGTGCGGGCGTCTATGGCTACACCTTC	CASSYGAGVYGYTF
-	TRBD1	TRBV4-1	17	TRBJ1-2	TGCGCCAGCAGCCAAGAGGGACAGTTCCCCAACTCCTATGGCTACACCTTC	CASSQEGQFPNSYGYTF
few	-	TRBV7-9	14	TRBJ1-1	TGTGCCAGCAGCCCGGCGGGGCCAAACACTGAAGCTTTCTTT	CASSPAGPNTEAFF